This TCR beta chain was sequenced in a study of blood T cell repertoires in COVID-19. TCRdb's table, derived via immunoSEQ multiplex PCR, lists solely in-frame clones and lacks some. This repertoire shows 400,000 or so clones, 75% to 90% found once; its top ten account for 1% to 1.3%. V was pared by 3 bases and J by 0 bases, with 16 bases between. Germline-derived CDR1 and CDR2 are SGHKS and YYEKEE (reference sequence). This CDR3 has 16 amino acids. The study counted Cohort 3 donors as recovered given two negative PCRs, clearance, or symptom resolution. Sequenced input: PBMCs or T cells enriched from blood (not recorded which). The sequence came from a man younger than 45 who had recovered from COVID-19. V is TRBV5-5 and J is TRBJ2-7; D is perhaps TRBD2 (6 bases). The CDR3 spells CASSSPGGSISYEQYF. The CDR3, as DNA: TGTGCCAGCAGCTCCCCCGGAGGGTCCATCTCCTACGAGCAGTACTTC.